This T cell receptor beta chain appears in the sequencing data of a study of T-cell memory formation after mild COVID-19. The V and J ends lost 6 bases and 7 bases, in that order; junction bases with no gene match: 5. This CDR3 comprises 14 residues. Germline assignment: CDR1 MNHNS and CDR2 SASEGT. TCRdb used MiXCR to reprocess the 5' RACE reads, holding one entry per CDR3 protein. The sample carries approximately 260,000 distinct CDR3 sequences, around 16% recorded once. The sample comprised PBMCs or a T cell subset sorted from them (not recorded which). The gene calls are TRBV6-1 and TRBJ1-6, with TRBD1 matching 8 bases. The clonotype originates from a man younger than 35 who had mild COVID-19 (a few samples of this study predate the infection). Cell type and time point are not known. CDR3 nucleotides: TGTGCCAGCAGCCGGGACAGGTCAAATTCACCCCTCCACTTT. Encoded protein: CASSRDRSNSPLHF.